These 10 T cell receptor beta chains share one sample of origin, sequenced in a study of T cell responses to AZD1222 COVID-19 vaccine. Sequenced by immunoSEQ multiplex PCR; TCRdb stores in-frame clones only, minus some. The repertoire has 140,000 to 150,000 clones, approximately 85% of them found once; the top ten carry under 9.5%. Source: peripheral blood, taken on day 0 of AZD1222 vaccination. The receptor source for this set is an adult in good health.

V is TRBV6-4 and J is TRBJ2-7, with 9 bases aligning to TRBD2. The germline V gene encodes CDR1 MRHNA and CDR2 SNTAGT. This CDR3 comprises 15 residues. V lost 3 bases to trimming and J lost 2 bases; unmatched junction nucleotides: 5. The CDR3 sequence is CASSEIAGEAYEQYF. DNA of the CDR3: TGTGCCAGCAGTGAGATAGCGGGAGAAGCCTACGAGCAGTACTTC.

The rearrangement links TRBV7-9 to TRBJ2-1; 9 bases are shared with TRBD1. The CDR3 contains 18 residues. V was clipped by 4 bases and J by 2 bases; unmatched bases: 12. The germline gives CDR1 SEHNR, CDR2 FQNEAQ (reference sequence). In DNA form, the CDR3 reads TGTGCCAGCAGCTCATCTTCTCCGGACAGGGGTCCCTACAATGAGCAGTTCTTC. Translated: CASSSSSPDRGPYNEQFF.

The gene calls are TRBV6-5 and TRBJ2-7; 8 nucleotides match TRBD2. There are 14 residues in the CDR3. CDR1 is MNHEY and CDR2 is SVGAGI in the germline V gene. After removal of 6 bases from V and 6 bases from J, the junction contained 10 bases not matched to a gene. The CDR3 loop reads CASSHSGGEGEQYF. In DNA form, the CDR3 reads TGTGCCAGCAGCCACTCGGGGGGGGAGGGCGAGCAGTACTTC.

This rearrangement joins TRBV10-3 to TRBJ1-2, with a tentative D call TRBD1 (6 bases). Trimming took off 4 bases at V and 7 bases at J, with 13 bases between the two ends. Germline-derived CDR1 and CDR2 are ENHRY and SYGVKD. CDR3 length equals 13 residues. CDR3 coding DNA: TGTGCCATCAGTGGGCAGGGGAGGAGTGGCTACACCTTC. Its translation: CAISGQGRSGYTF.

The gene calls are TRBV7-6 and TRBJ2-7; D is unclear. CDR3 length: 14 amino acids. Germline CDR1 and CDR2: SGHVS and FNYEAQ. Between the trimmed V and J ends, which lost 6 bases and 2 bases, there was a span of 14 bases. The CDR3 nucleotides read TGTGCCAGCAGGGAAGATAGCTACGCCTACGAGCAGTACTTC. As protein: CASREDSYAYEQYF.

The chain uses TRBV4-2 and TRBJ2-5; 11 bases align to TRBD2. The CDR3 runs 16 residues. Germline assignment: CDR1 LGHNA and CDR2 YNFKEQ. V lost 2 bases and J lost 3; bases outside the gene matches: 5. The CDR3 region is CASSQLSGGAEETQYF. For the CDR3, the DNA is TGTGCCAGCAGCCAACTTAGCGGGGGGGCGGAAGAGACCCAGTACTTC.

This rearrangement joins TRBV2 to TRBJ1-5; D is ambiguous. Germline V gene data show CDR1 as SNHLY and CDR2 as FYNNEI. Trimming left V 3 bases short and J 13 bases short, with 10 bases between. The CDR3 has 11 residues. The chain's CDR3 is CASSDSYRQHF. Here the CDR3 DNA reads TGTGCCAGCAGTGACAGCTACCGGCAGCATTTT.

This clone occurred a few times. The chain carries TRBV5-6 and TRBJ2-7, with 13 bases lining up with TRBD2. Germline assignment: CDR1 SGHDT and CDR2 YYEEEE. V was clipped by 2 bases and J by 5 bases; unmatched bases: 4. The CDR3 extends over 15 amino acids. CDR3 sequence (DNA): TGTGCCAGCAGCTTTCGGACTAGCGGGAGAAACGAGCAGTACTTC. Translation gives CASSFRTSGRNEQYF. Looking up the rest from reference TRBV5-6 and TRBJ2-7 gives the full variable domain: DAGVTQSPTHLIKTRGQQVTLRCSPKSGHDTVSWYQQALGQGPQFIFQYYEEEERQRGNFPDRFSGHQFPNYSSELNVNALLLGDSALYLCASSFRTSGRNEQYFGPGTRLTVT.

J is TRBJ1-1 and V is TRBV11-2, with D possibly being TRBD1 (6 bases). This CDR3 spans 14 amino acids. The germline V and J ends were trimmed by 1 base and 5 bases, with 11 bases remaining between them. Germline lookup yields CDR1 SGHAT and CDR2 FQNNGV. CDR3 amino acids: CASSLAVRGTEAFF. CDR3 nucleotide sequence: TGTGCCAGCAGCTTAGCAGTGAGGGGGACTGAAGCTTTCTTT.

The CDR3 is CASSYTAGLVYGYTF. The CDR3 DNA follows: TGTGCCAGCAGTTACACGGCCGGACTTGTTTATGGCTACACCTTC. This sequence joins TRBV6-5 and TRBJ1-2; D unresolved. Between the trimmed V and J ends, which lost 2 bases and 5 bases, there was a span of 15 bases. The CDR3 covers 15 residues. Germline V gene data show CDR1 as MNHEY and CDR2 as SVGAGI.